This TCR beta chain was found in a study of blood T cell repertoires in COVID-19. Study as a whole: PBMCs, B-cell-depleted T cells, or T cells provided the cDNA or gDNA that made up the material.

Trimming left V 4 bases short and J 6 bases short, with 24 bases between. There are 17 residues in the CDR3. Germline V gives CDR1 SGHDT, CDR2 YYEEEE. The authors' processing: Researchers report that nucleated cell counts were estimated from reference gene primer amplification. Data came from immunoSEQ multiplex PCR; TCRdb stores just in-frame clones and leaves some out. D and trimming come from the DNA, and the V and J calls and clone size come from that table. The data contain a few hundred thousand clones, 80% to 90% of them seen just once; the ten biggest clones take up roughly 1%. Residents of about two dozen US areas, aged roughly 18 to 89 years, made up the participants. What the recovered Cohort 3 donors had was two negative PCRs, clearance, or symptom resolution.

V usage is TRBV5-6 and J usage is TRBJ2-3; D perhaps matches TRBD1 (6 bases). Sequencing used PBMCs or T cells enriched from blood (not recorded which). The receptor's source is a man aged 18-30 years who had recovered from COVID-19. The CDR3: CASSHLGVTGYPDTQYF. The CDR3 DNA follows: TGTGCCAGCAGCCACCTGGGTGTCACAGGGTACCCGGATACGCAGTATTTT.